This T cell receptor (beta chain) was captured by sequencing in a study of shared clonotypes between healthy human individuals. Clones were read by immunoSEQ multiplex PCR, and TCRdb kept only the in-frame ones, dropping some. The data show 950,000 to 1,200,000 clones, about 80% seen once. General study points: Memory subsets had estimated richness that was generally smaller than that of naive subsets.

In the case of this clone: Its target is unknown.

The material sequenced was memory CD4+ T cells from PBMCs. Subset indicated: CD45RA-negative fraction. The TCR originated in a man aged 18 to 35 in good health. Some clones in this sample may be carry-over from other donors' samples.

The CDR3 sequence is CASSLQGHEQYF. The CDR3 nucleotides are TGTGCCAGCAGTTTACAGGGCCACGAGCAGTACTTC. This chain connects TRBV28 to TRBJ2-7, with D possibly matching TRBD1 (5 bases). V lost 2 bases and J 5 bases, leaving 7 bases between the germline ends. CDR1 is MDHEN and CDR2 is SYDVKM in the germline V gene. The CDR3 is 12 amino acids.